This T cell receptor (beta chain) is drawn from a study of blood T cell repertoires in COVID-19. Clones were read by immunoSEQ multiplex PCR, and TCRdb kept only the in-frame ones, dropping some. The table includes some 340,000 clones, 87% detected once. The CDR3 contains 14 residues. From germline, CDR1 is SGHDN and CDR2 FVKESK. J was trimmed by 2 bases and V by 3 bases; bases with no gene match: 0. This sequence joins TRBV14 and TRBJ2-5, with 10 bases lining up with TRBD2. The specimen was PBMCs or T cells enriched from blood (not recorded which). The receptor's source is a woman in her 30s who had recovered from COVID-19. CDR3 bases: TGTGCCAGCAGCCATAGCGGGGGGCAAGAGACCCAGTACTTC. Protein sequence: CASSHSGGQETQYF.